Each of the 22 T cell receptor beta chains below was sequenced from the same sample in a study of tumor-infiltrating lymphocytes in oesophageal squamous cell carcinoma. TCRdb reprocessed the PCR reads with MiXCR, giving one entry per CDR3 protein. Among about 10,000 distinct CDR3 sequences listed, around 63% were seen once. Source material: esophageal tumor tissue. The source is a male donor with esophageal squamous cell carcinoma.

V gene TRBV7-8 combines with J gene TRBJ2-5, with D possibly TRBD1 on 5 matching bases. V lost 1 base and J lost 5, with 11 bases in between. The CDR3 sequence is 14 residues long. Germline V gene data show CDR1 as SGHVS and CDR2 as FQNEAQ. The CDR3 DNA reads as TGTGCCAGCAGCTTAGTTTCAGGGCCTGAGACCCAGTACTTC. Residues: CASSLVSGPETQYF.

This clonotype was seen a few times. The J gene is TRBJ2-3, the V gene TRBV7-9; tentative D call: TRBD1 (5 bases). The germline V and J ends were trimmed by 5 bases and 2 bases, with 11 bases remaining between them. CDR1 SEHNR and CDR2 FQNEAQ come from the germline V gene (reference sequence). The CDR3 extends over 14 amino acids. The CDR3 loop is CASSQGPFTDTQYF. The CDR3 nucleotides are TGTGCCAGCAGCCAGGGTCCCTTCACAGATACGCAGTATTTT.

V gene TRBV7-2 combines with J gene TRBJ2-1, with TRBD2 as a possible D gene (6 bases). The J call may be in error: the DNA end matches TRBJ2-5 better. Germline V gene sequence: CDR1 SGHTA, CDR2 FQGNSA. CDR3 length: 14 amino acids. The CDR3 sequence: CASSLKAGSQTQYF. The CDR3 DNA reads as TGTGCCAGCAGCTTAAAAGCCGGGAGTCAGACCCAGTACTTC.

The table lists this clonotype with many counts. V gene TRBV7-2 combines with J gene TRBJ2-7, with TRBD1 matching over 7 bases. Germline trimming cut 5 bases from V and 1 base from J; bases unmatched to any gene: 5. This CDR3 has 14 amino acids. From germline, CDR1 is SGHTA and CDR2 FQGNSA. Written as DNA, the CDR3 is TGTGCCAGCAGCACGGACAGGCAATCCTACGAGCAGTACTTC. Amino acid sequence: CASSTDRQSYEQYF.

This clonotype was counted a few times. The gene calls are TRBV6-1 and TRBJ2-5; D is unresolved. The CDR3 loop spans 11 amino acids. Germline V gene data show CDR1 as MNHNS and CDR2 as SASEGT. The ends were cut back, 5 bases at V and 5 bases at J, with 6 bases in the middle. The DNA of the CDR3 is TGTGCCAGCAGTTATTGGGAGACCCAGTACTTC. Translating it yields CASSYWETQYF.

This clonotype has just a few counts. This sequence joins TRBV11-1 and TRBJ2-3; TRBD2 agrees at 11 bases. The CDR3 spans 18 residues. Unmatched junction bases numbered 13, after V lost 4 bases and J lost 4 bases. The germline V gene has CDR1 SGHAT and CDR2 FQDESV (reference sequence). CDR3: CASSSQALLAGVADTQYF. CDR3 nucleotides: TGTGCCAGCAGCTCCCAGGCCTTACTAGCGGGAGTAGCAGATACGCAGTATTTT.

This clonotype was observed many times. This chain connects TRBV7-6 to TRBJ2-1; 9 bases line up with TRBD1. Unmatched junction bases numbered 6, after V lost 1 base and J lost 2 bases. The length of the CDR3 is 17 residues. From germline, CDR1 is SGHVS and CDR2 FNYEAQ. This CDR3 is CASSLVSGQGPYNEQFF. DNA for the CDR3: TGTGCCAGCAGCTTAGTTTCGGGACAGGGACCCTACAATGAGCAGTTCTTC.

This clonotype was counted a few times. CDR3 amino acids: CASNTESSSYEQYF. DNA for the CDR3: TGTGCCAGCAACACGGAATCAAGCTCCTACGAGCAGTACTTC. V and J are TRBV6-1 and TRBJ2-4; D gene ambiguous. The assigned J gene may be wrong: the sequence end matches TRBJ2-7 better. Germline V CDR1 and CDR2: MNHNS, SASEGT. The CDR3 spans 14 residues.

This chain uses TRBV28 with TRBJ2-5; D may be TRBD2 (5 bases). The DNA end lines up better with TRBJ2-1; the J call may be wrong. The CDR3 covers 10 residues. The V gene's germline CDR1 is MDHEN and CDR2 SYDVKM. The CDR3 reads CARMGGEQFF. Here the CDR3 DNA reads TGTGCCAGGATGGGCGGGGAGCAGTTCTTC.

In this sample, this clonotype is medium-sized. CDR3 protein: CASSVGFGTDYNEQFF. The DNA of the CDR3 is TGTGCCAGCAGCGTGGGGTTCGGCACCGATTACAATGAGCAGTTCTTC. This chain joins TRBV5-6 and TRBJ2-1; no clear D gene. Between the trimmed V and J ends, which lost 4 bases and 4 bases, there was a span of 18 bases. The CDR3 length is 16 residues. The germline V gene has CDR1 SGHDT and CDR2 YYEEEE.

This chain uses TRBV11-1 with TRBJ2-6, with a possible D match to TRBD2 (5 bases). Germline loops: CDR1 SGHAT, CDR2 FQDESV (reference sequence). The V end was cut by 5 bases, the J end by 4 bases, with 12 bases between. The CDR3 spans 15 residues. As DNA, the CDR3 is TGTGCCAGCAGCGCCGGACTGCCGGGGGCCAACGTCCTGACTTTC. This translates into CASSAGLPGANVLTF.

The chain employs TRBV7-3 and TRBJ2-1; 7 bases agree with TRBD2. V was pared by 4 bases and J by 2 bases, with 8 bases of the junction left unmatched. The CDR3 extends over 16 amino acids. In germline, CDR1 is SGHTA, CDR2 FQGTGA. The CDR3 here is CASSYTSAGPYNEQFF. Written as DNA, the CDR3 is TGTGCCAGCAGCTACACTAGCGCCGGCCCCTACAATGAGCAGTTCTTC.

This clonotype showed up just a few times. The CDR3 nucleotides read TGTGCCAGCAGCCCTGTCGGGCGGGAGGGGGGCCCTGCCAAGACCCAGTATTTT. Translated, it gives CASSPVGREGGPAKTQYF. V gene TRBV11-3 combines with J gene TRBJ2-3, with TRBD2 identical over 9 bases. Trimming took 5 bases from V and 12 from J; bases not matched to a gene: 24. CDR1 is SGHNT and CDR2 is YENEEA in the germline V gene. The CDR3 spans 18 residues.

For this clonotype: Given a much more abundant clone one base away, this may be a read error. This chain connects TRBV25-1 to TRBJ2-3, with 7 nucleotides matching TRBD2. Looked up from germline, CDR1 is MGHDK and CDR2 is SYGVNS. This CDR3 spans 14 amino acids. The CDR3 region is CASSYAGVPDTQCF. In DNA, the CDR3 is TGTGCCAGCAGCTACGCGGGAGTTCCAGATACGCAGTGTTTT.

The genes are TRBV7-3 and TRBJ2-7; a possible D gene is TRBD1 (6 bases). The assigned J gene may be wrong: the sequence end matches TRBJ2-1 better. The V gene's germline CDR1 is SGHTA and CDR2 FQGTGA. The CDR3 loop spans 16 amino acids. The CDR3 protein is CASSINRDTSANEQFF. The CDR3 DNA reads as TGTGCCAGCAGCATCAACCGGGACACTAGTGCCAATGAGCAGTTCTTC.

The rearrangement joins TRBV28 to TRBJ2-3; 8 positions agree with TRBD2. The DNA end lines up better with TRBJ2-7; the J call may be wrong. The germline gives CDR1 MDHEN, CDR2 SYDVKM. This CDR3 contains 16 residues. The CDR3 nucleotides read TGTGCCAGCAGTTTATCTCCAGCGGGAGCCCCCTACGAGCAGTACTTC. Protein sequence: CASSLSPAGAPYEQYF.

In this sample, this clonotype turned up once. The CDR3 loop reads CASSLGASGSPDTQYF. Here the CDR3 DNA reads TGTGCCAGCAGCTTAGGGGCTAGCGGGAGTCCAGATACGCAGTATTTT. The chain employs TRBV7-8 and TRBJ2-3, with 10 bases matching TRBD2. The junction had 5 bases not matched to a gene; V was cut back by 1 base and J by 4 bases. The CDR3 covers 16 residues. Germline assignment: CDR1 SGHVS and CDR2 FQNEAQ.

For this clonotype: The missing conserved phenylalanine or tryptophan at the end of this CDR3 makes a read error likely. It is unclear where the CDR3 begins or ends on the DNA, so no DNA is shown, and the CDR3 is as TCRdb lists it. The chain is built from TRBV6-6 and TRBJ1-1. The CDR3 contains 22 residues when both ends are counted. The V gene's germline CDR1 is MNHNY and CDR2 SVGAGI (reference sequence). Here the CDR3 reads CASSYLGTSGIVRSYNEQFFGQ.

This clonotype was observed a handful of times. V is TRBV7-8 and J is TRBJ2-3, with 7 nucleotides matching TRBD2. The ends lost 2 bases at V and 6 bases at J; junction bases unmatched: 8. Per the germline V gene, CDR1 is SGHVS and CDR2 is FQNEAQ. CDR3 length: 15 amino acids. For the CDR3, the DNA is TGTGCCAGCAGCTTACTGACTAGCCGGCACGATACGCAGTATTTT. Amino acids: CASSLLTSRHDTQYF. Looking up the rest from reference TRBV7-8 and TRBJ2-3 gives the full variable domain: GAGVSQSPRYKVAKRGQDVALRCDPISGHVSLFWYQQALGQGPEFLTYFQNEAQLDKSGLPSDRFFAERPEGSVSTLKIQRTQQEDSAVYLCASSLLTSRHDTQYFGPGTRLTVL.

The chain has TRBV7-9 and TRBJ2-3; possible D gene TRBD2, 5 bases. V lost 2 bases and J 4 bases, leaving 10 bases between the germline ends. Germline V lookup: CDR1 SEHNR, CDR2 FQNEAQ (reference sequence). The CDR3 is 14 amino acids. The CDR3 DNA sequence: TGTGCCAGCAGCTTAAACGGGAACGCAGATACGCAGTATTTT. Protein sequence: CASSLNGNADTQYF.

The rearrangement uses TRBV11-1 and TRBJ2-4, with TRBD1 identical over 8 bases. Gene TRBJ2-5 matches the end of the DNA better, so the J call may be wrong. The CDR3 is 14 residues long. The germline V gene has CDR1 SGHAT and CDR2 FQDESV (reference sequence). The DNA for the CDR3 is TGTGCCAGCAGCTTAGGGACAGGGTATGGGACCCAGTACTTC. This translates into CASSLGTGYGTQYF.

This sequence joins TRBV7-8 and TRBJ2-2; 8 bases fit TRBD1. CDR3 length: 16 amino acids. Germline CDR1 is SGHVS and CDR2 is FQNEAQ. Germline trimming cut 5 bases from V and 0 bases from J; bases unmatched to any gene: 5. The CDR3 loop is CASSRRGQANTGELFF. The CDR3 DNA follows: TGTGCCAGCAGCCGACGGGGACAGGCGAACACCGGGGAGCTGTTTTTT.